These T cell receptor beta chains were read from a single sample in a study of shared clonotypes between healthy human individuals. The data were produced by immunoSEQ multiplex PCR, yet TCRdb's version contains in-frame clones alone and is incomplete. The table shows 180,000 or so clones, with 85% to 95% occurring only once. Sequencing used naive CD4+ T cells sorted from blood. The receptors stem from a woman aged 30 to 39 in good health. CDR3s include the opening cysteine and the closing phenylalanine or tryptophan. The order of the fields is V gene, D gene, clone size, J gene, CDR3 length, CDR3 DNA, CDR3 protein. The D gene is left open where the match is weak. Rows give clone size only sometimes, using once, few, many, or a class for an expanded clone.

>TRBV27|-|-|TRBJ2-7|16
TGTGCCAGCAGTTTATCGAGGGTGGGGGGCTCCTACGAGCAGTACTTC
CASSLSRVGGSYEQYF
>TRBV5-1|-|-|TRBJ1-1|13
TGCGCCAGCAGCTTGGCTCCGAACACTGAAGCTTTCTTT
CASSLAPNTEAFF
>TRBV5-1|TRBD1|-|TRBJ2-7|16
TGCGCCAGCAGCTTAGCCGGGACAGGGGTTCCTGGGGAGCAGTACTTC
CASSLAGTGVPGEQYF
>TRBV10-3|-|-|TRBJ1-1|14
TGTGCCATCAGTGAGTCACAGAGCCTTACTGAAGCTTTCTTT
CAISESQSLTEAFF
>TRBV11-3|-|once|TRBJ2-7|13
TGTGCCAGCAGTACACAGCCACCCGGCGAGCAGTACTTC
CASSTQPPGEQYF
>TRBV5-6|TRBD2|-|TRBJ2-4|15
TGTGCCAGCAGCTTGGCCCTAGCGGGAGTTAACATTCAGTACTTC
CASSLALAGVNIQYF
>TRBV6-4|TRBD1|-|TRBJ2-7|13
TGTGCCCGCACGCCCGGGACAGATTACGAGCAGTACTTC
CARTPGTDYEQYF
>TRBV7-2|TRBD1|-|TRBJ1-3|19
TGTGCCAGCAGCTTAGTACCACAGGGGGTTATTGGCTCTGGAAACACCATATATTTT
CASSLVPQGVIGSGNTIYF
>TRBV18|TRBD2|-|TRBJ2-5|13
TGTGCCAGCTCCCTCGGGAGGCGAGAGACCCAGTACTTC
CASSLGRRETQYF
>TRBV6-1|-|-|TRBJ1-2|14
TGTGCCAGCAGTGAGGGGGCAGGGCTCTATGGCTACACCTTC
CASSEGAGLYGYTF
>TRBV19|TRBD1|-|TRBJ1-2|15
TGTGCCAGTAGTGCCCGGGACAGCACTAACTATGGCTACACCTTC
CASSARDSTNYGYTF
>TRBV5-4|-|-|TRBJ1-6|16
TGTGCCAGCAGTCCCGATCAGTACGCTTATAATTCACCCCTCCACTTT
CASSPDQYAYNSPLHF
>TRBV28|TRBD1|-|TRBJ1-4|15
TGTGCCAGCAGTCCTGGGGACAGGCAGGATGAAAAACTGTTTTTT
CASSPGDRQDEKLFF
>TRBV10-1|TRBD1|-|TRBJ2-7|13
TGCGCCAGCAGTCCGGGACAGTCGGGCGAGCAGTACTTC
CASSPGQSGEQYF
>TRBV7-6|-|-|TRBJ2-7|14
TGTGCCAGCAGCCAGGGGGAGGCAGCTTACGAGCAGTACTTC
CASSQGEAAYEQYF
>TRBV5-4|TRBD1|-|TRBJ2-5|15
TGTGCCAGCAGCCAGACAGGGGGCTCCCAAGAGACCCAGTACTTC
CASSQTGGSQETQYF
>TRBV19|TRBD2|-|TRBJ2-7|15
TGTGCCAGTAGTATTGTCACTAGCGGGACCTACGAGCAGTACTTC
CASSIVTSGTYEQYF
>TRBV19|-|once|TRBJ1-1|17
TGTGCCAGTAGTATAGATCGTGTGTGGCGGACGAACACTGAAGCTTTCTTT
CASSIDRVWRTNTEAFF
>TRBV5-5|-|-|TRBJ2-6|15
TGTGCCAGCAGCCTCGGGTTCCCTGGGGCCAACGTCCTGACTTTC
CASSLGFPGANVLTF
>TRBV28|-|-|TRBJ2-1|14
TGTGCCAGCAGTTTAATCCTAGCATACAATGAGCAGTTCTTC
CASSLILAYNEQFF
>TRBV15|-|-|TRBJ2-6|16
TGTGCCACCAGCGTCCTAGGGGTCTCTGGGGCCAACGTCCTGACTTTC
CATSVLGVSGANVLTF
>TRBV7-9|TRBD2|-|TRBJ2-7|14
TGTGCCAGCAGCTTCCGGGACTACGTTCTCGAGCAGTACTTC
CASSFRDYVLEQYF
>TRBV5-1|-|-|TRBJ2-5|14
TGCGCCAGCAGCTTGCAGTATGGTGCGGACGGTCGGTACTTC
CASSLQYGADGRYF
>TRBV15|-|-|TRBJ1-1|13
TGTGCCACCAGCAGAGATCTGAACACTGAAGCTTTCTTT
CATSRDLNTEAFF
>TRBV6-6|TRBD2|-|TRBJ2-5|15
TGTGCCAGCAGTCTACTAGCGGGAGGTCAAGAGACCCAGTACTTC
CASSLLAGGQETQYF
>TRBV21-1|-|-|TRBJ2-7|17
TGTGCCAGCAGCAAAGAGGCGGGGTTTATTCCGCCCTACGAGCAGTACTTC
CASSKEAGFIPPYEQYF
>TRBV6-1|TRBD1|-|TRBJ2-7|13
TGTGCCAGCAGCCACAGGGGGATCTACGAGCAGTACTTC
CASSHRGIYEQYF
>TRBV5-1|-|-|TRBJ2-3|14
TGCGCCAGCAGCTTGGCCTCGGGGGCAGATACGCAGTATTTT
CASSLASGADTQYF
>TRBV15|-|-|TRBJ2-1|13
TGTGCCACCAGCAGAGATATCGGGGCTGAGCAGTTCTTC
CATSRDIGAEQFF
>TRBV28|TRBD1|-|TRBJ2-5|15
TGTGCCAGCAGCCCCGGGACAGCAGGCCAAGAGACCCAGTACTTC
CASSPGTAGQETQYF